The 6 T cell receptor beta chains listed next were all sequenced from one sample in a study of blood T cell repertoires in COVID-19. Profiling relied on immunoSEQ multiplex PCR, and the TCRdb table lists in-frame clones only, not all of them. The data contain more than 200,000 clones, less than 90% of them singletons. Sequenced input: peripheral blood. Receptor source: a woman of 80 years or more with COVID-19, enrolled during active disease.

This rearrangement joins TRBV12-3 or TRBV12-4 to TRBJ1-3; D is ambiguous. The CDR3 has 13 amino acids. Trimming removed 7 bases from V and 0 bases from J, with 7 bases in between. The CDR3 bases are TGTGCCAGCATTCATAGCTCTGGAAACACCATATATTTT. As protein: CASIHSSGNTIYF.

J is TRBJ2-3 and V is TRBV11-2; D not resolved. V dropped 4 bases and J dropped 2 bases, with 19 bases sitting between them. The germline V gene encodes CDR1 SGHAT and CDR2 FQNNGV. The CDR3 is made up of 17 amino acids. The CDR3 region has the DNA TGTGCCAGCAGCTCCCCTGGTGGCGGCACCGACACAGATACGCAGTATTTT. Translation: CASSSPGGGTDTDTQYF. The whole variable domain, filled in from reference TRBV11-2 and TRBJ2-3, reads EAGVAQSPRYKIIEKRQSVAFWCNPISGHATLYWYQQILGQGPKLLIQFQNNGVVDDSQLPKDRFSAERLKGVDSTLKIQPAKLEDSAVYLCASSSPGGGTDTDTQYFGPGTRLTVL.

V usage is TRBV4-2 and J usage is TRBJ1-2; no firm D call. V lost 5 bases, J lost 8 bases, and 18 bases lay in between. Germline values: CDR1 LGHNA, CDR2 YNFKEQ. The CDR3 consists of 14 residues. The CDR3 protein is CASSARESPGGYTF. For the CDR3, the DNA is TGTGCCAGCAGCGCTCGGGAGTCTCCAGGAGGCTACACCTTC.

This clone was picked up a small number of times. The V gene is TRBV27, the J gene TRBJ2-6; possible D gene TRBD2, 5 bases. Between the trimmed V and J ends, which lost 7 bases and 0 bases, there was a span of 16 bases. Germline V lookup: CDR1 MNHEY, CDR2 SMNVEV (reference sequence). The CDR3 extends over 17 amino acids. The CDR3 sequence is CASTLEGRASGANVLTF. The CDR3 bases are TGTGCCAGCACCCTAGAGGGTAGAGCCTCTGGGGCCAACGTCCTGACTTTC.

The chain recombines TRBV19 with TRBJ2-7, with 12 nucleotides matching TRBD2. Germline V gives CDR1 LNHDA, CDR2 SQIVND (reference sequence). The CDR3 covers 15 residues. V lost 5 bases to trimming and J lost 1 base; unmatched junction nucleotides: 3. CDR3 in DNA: TGTGCCAGTAGTGTACTAGCGGGGGGATCCTACGAGCAGTACTTC. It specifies CASSVLAGGSYEQYF.

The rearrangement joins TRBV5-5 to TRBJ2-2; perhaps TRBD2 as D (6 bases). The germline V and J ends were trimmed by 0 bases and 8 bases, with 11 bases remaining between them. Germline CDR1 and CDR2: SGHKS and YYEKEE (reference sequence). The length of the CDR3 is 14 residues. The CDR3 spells CASSLGLALGELFF. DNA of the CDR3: TGTGCCAGCAGCTTGGGGCTAGCGTTGGGGGAGCTGTTTTTT.